The clone carrying this T cell receptor (beta chain) appeared once. The antigen remains unidentified. This entry comes from a study of T cell responses to AZD1222 COVID-19 vaccine. Findings of the study overall: In all cases, repertoires were sampled only after the peak T cell response. Epitopes outside B.1.351 and B.1.1.7 mutated regions reportedly drew nearly half of spike TCRs.

Sequenced by immunoSEQ multiplex PCR; TCRdb stores in-frame clones only, minus some. The table lists approximately 120,000 clones, more than 85% of them singletons. The V and J ends lost 2 bases and 1 base respectively, with 9 bases between them. Per germline, CDR1 SGHKS and CDR2 YYEKEE (reference sequence). The CDR3 has 14 residues. The chain carries TRBV5-5 and TRBJ1-2; D not resolved. The source is an adult in good health. Material: peripheral blood, obtained on day 0 of MenACWY control vaccination. CDR3 DNA: TGTGCCAGCAGCTTTAGTGTAGTTAACTATGGCTACACCTTC. Its protein product is CASSFSVVNYGYTF.